Sequencing of this TCR beta chain was carried out in a study of T cell repertoires in cytomegalovirus infection. The overall study: In public TCR beta signatures, there were indications of both CMV infection and matching HLA type. Regarding the study as a whole: The ex vivo response showed dominance by HLA-C-restricted CMV-specific TCR beta clonotypes.

MiXCR was run by TCRdb on the reads, yielding one entry per CDR3 protein. The sample carries 480,000 or so distinct CDR3 sequences, about 11% recorded once. As regards this clonotype: Its target is unknown.

The specimen was PBMCs. The source of this sequence is a human donor in good health (CMV status not recorded). Some clones in this sample may be carry-over from other donors' samples.

The CDR3 spells CASSLSGPTYNEQFF. In DNA form, the CDR3 reads TGTGCCAGCAGTTTGTCGGGGCCTACCTACAATGAGCAGTTCTTC. The chain carries TRBV27 and TRBJ2-1; either TRBD1 or TRBD2 may supply D (5 bases each). CDR3 length equals 15 residues. In germline, CDR1 is MNHEY, CDR2 SMNVEV (reference sequence). V was shortened by 3 bases and J by 2 bases, with 11 bases between the two germline ends.